These 4 T cell receptor beta chains share one sample of origin, sequenced in a study of shared clonotypes between healthy human individuals (dated by TCRdb to between 2020 and 2021). The library was prepared using the immunoSEQ multiplex PCR assay. TCRdb limited this immuneACCESS table to in-frame rearrangements with V and J called. A share of clones is missing; checked studies link under half to unresolved V genes, and the rest is unexplained. Across this sample there are over 300,000 clones, with around 90% seen only once. The top ten clonotypes cover roughly 16% of the sample. Sequencing was carried out using memory CD8+ T cells sorted from blood. According to the study, the label for this sample's cell subset or site signals: CD45RO+ cells pooled with CCR7-negative TemRA cells. The receptors derive from a man between 18 and 35 years old in good health.

Points on this clone: Other DNA variants within this sample encode the same CDR3. The chain recombines TRBV5-1 with TRBJ2-1; D gene uncertain. The V end was cut by 2 bases, the J end by 6 bases, with 9 bases between. Looked up from germline, CDR1 is SGHRS and CDR2 is YFSETQ. CDR3 length: 13 residues. The CDR3 loop is CASSFRLGNEQFF. CDR3 sequence (DNA): TGCGCCAGCAGCTTCCGGTTGGGCAATGAGCAGTTCTTC. Filled out from reference TRBV5-1 and TRBJ2-1, the complete variable domain reads KAGVTQTPRYLIKTRGQQVTLSCSPISGHRSVSWYQQTPGQGLQFLFEYFSETQRNKGNFPGRFSGRQFSNSRSEMNVSTLELGDSALYLCASSFRLGNEQFFGPGTRLTVL.

The chain employs TRBV23-1 and TRBJ1-3; 8 bases align to TRBD1. TRBV23-1 falls under the ORF class, with uncertain function. J lost 2 bases, V lost 0 bases, and 15 bases had no gene match. This CDR3 region has 20 residues. The CDR3 region is CASSQSVQGAVSEPGNTIYF. The CDR3 DNA sequence: TGCGCCAGCAGTCAATCAGTGCAGGGGGCGGTATCTGAGCCTGGAAACACCATATATTTT.

The chain employs TRBV30 and TRBJ2-1; 7 nucleotides align to TRBD2. The CDR3 sequence is 14 residues long. J was trimmed by 6 bases and V by 5 bases; bases with no gene match: 10. Germline CDR1 reads GTSNPN; CDR2 reads SVGIG (reference sequence). This CDR3 reads CAWAPPGLSNEQFF. The CDR3 DNA reads as TGTGCCTGGGCCCCCCCGGGACTAAGCAATGAGCAGTTCTTC.

The CDR3 loop is CASSLFVDTGELFF. DNA of the CDR3: TGTGCCAGCAGCTTATTCGTGGACACCGGGGAGCTGTTTTTT. This chain connects TRBV7-2 to TRBJ2-2, with D unresolved. The germline CDR1 and CDR2 sequences are SGHTA and FQGNSA. This CDR3 region has 14 residues. V lost 2 bases to trimming and J lost 3 bases, with 7 bases between them.